Presented here are 16 T cell receptor beta chains from one specimen sequenced in a study of blood T cell repertoires in COVID-19. The table came from immunoSEQ multiplex PCR; TCRdb's copy has only in-frame clones and leaves some out. The top ten hold about 22% of the sample, which has fewer than 200,000 clones, roughly 87% seen once. Material for sequencing was peripheral blood. Receptor source: a man aged 55 to 70 with active or convalescent COVID-19.

This sequence joins TRBV5-1 and TRBJ2-1; tentatively, D is TRBD1 (6 bases). The CDR3 length is 16 residues. Germline V gene lookup returns CDR1 SGHRS and CDR2 YFSETQ. The V gene lost 4 bases and the J gene lost 6 bases, with 20 bases spanning the gap. CDR3 loop: CASSPPNWTDSNEQFF. In DNA form, the CDR3 reads TGCGCCAGCAGCCCTCCCAACTGGACAGACAGCAATGAGCAGTTCTTC.

The genes are TRBV12-5 and TRBJ2-3, with TRBD2 matching 9 bases. The V gene's germline CDR1 is LGHNT and CDR2 FRNRAP. This CDR3 has 17 residues. V was clipped by 2 bases and J by 0 bases; unmatched bases: 6. The CDR3 coding sequence is TGTGCTAGTGGTTTGCGATCTAGCGGGGTGAGCACAGATACGCAGTATTTT. Residues: CASGLRSSGVSTDTQYF.

The rearrangement uses TRBV10-3 and TRBJ1-2, with D tentatively TRBD1 (6 bases). V was trimmed by 5 bases and J by 3 bases, leaving 10 bases between them. CDR1 is ENHRY and CDR2 is SYGVKD in the germline V gene. The CDR3 contains 13 residues. CDR3 amino acids: CAISMGTHYGYTF. The CDR3 coding sequence is TGTGCCATCAGTATGGGGACACACTATGGCTACACCTTC.

The chain combines TRBV5-1 with TRBJ2-3, with D perhaps matching TRBD2 (5 bases). Germline V gene sequence: CDR1 SGHRS, CDR2 YFSETQ. V was trimmed by 0 bases and J by 2 bases, leaving 13 bases between them. This CDR3 is 16 amino acids long. The chain's CDR3 is CASSLGADHTTDTQYF. The CDR3 DNA reads as TGCGCCAGCAGCTTGGGAGCGGACCACACCACAGATACGCAGTATTTT.

The V gene is TRBV12-5, the J gene TRBJ1-5, with D uncertain. CDR1 is LGHNT, CDR2 FRNRAP, per germline. The CDR3 sequence is 12 residues long. The V end lost 1 base, the J end lost 10 bases, and 8 bases lay between the germline ends. DNA of the CDR3: TGTGCTAGTGGTTTGGCTAATTACCCCCAGCATTTT. The encoded protein is CASGLANYPQHF.

V is TRBV19 and J is TRBJ1-3; a weak D match, TRBD1 (6 bases). The V end lost 3 bases, the J end lost 0 bases, and 9 bases lay between the germline ends. CDR3 size: 15 residues. The V gene's germline CDR1 is LNHDA and CDR2 SQIVND (reference sequence). The CDR3 sequence: CASSIGGLSGNTIYF. CDR3 in DNA: TGTGCCAGTAGTATCGGGGGGCTCTCTGGAAACACCATATATTTT. Full variable domain (outside the CDR3, taken from reference TRBV19 and TRBJ1-3): DGGITQSPKYLFRKEGQNVTLSCEQNLNHDAMYWYRQDPGQGLRLIYYSQIVNDFQKGDIAEGYSVSREKKESFPLTVTSAQKNPTAFYLCASSIGGLSGNTIYFGEGSWLTVV.

V and J are TRBV6-5 and TRBJ2-3; 8 bases match TRBD2. In germline, CDR1 is MNHEY, CDR2 SVGAGI. The CDR3 is made up of 15 amino acids. The ends lost 2 bases at V and 5 bases at J; junction bases unmatched: 6. The CDR3 nucleotides read TGTGCCAGCAGTTACCCGGGGGGGCCAAGAGATACGCAGTATTTT. Protein product: CASSYPGGPRDTQYF.

The V call is TRBV24-1, the J call TRBJ2-1; 8 bases fit TRBD1. Germline V gene data show CDR1 as KGHDR and CDR2 as SFDVKD. V lost 6 bases, J lost 3 bases, and 6 bases stayed unmatched. The CDR3 is 15 amino acids. The CDR3 region has the DNA TGTGCCACCAGTCCACCGGGACAGGACTACAATGAGCAGTTCTTC. Encoded protein: CATSPPGQDYNEQFF.

CDR3 sequence (DNA): TGTGCCAGCAGCCAAGTGCGGGGGTTCGGCTACACCTTC. Encoded protein: CASSQVRGFGYTF. J is TRBJ1-2 and V is TRBV3-1 (or the pseudogene TRBV3-2); D perhaps matches TRBD1 (5 bases). Germline V gives CDR1 LGHDT, CDR2 YNNKEL (reference sequence). The CDR3 is 13 residues long. The V end lost 1 base, the J end lost 8 bases, and 11 bases lay between the germline ends.

V gene TRBV6-1 combines with J gene TRBJ1-4; D is undetermined. V gave up 1 base and J gave up 15 bases, with 12 bases separating them. Germline assignment: CDR1 MNHNS and CDR2 SASEGT. This CDR3 has 12 amino acids. CDR3: CASSEGARKVFF. The CDR3 DNA follows: TGTGCCAGCAGTGAAGGGGCCAGGAAGGTGTTTTTT.

This rearrangement joins TRBV7-8 to TRBJ1-3; 7 bases agree with TRBD1. Trimming cost V 0 bases and J 3 bases; bases outside gene matches: 5. This CDR3 has 16 amino acids. CDR1 is SGHVS, CDR2 FQNEAQ, per germline. The CDR3 DNA sequence: TGTGCCAGCAGCTTAGCGGTAACAGGGGTTGGAAACACCATATATTTT. Amino acid sequence: CASSLAVTGVGNTIYF.

V and J are TRBV3-1 (or the pseudogene TRBV3-2) and TRBJ1-2; TRBD1 matches at 7 bases. Trimming cost V 4 bases and J 0 bases; bases outside gene matches: 5. From germline, CDR1 is LGHDT and CDR2 YNNKEL (reference sequence). This CDR3 is built from 15 residues. The CDR3: CASSRPGQANYGYTF. CDR3 DNA: TGTGCCAGCAGCCGCCCCGGACAGGCTAACTATGGCTACACCTTC.

The V call is TRBV5-1, the J call TRBJ1-5; weak D call: TRBD1 (5 bases). CDR1 is SGHRS and CDR2 is YFSETQ in the germline V gene. Trimming shortened V by 1 base and J by 6 bases, and 14 bases separated the two germline ends. The CDR3 consists of 15 residues. The CDR3 sequence: CASSLTGLRGQPQHF. In DNA form, the CDR3 reads TGCGCCAGCAGCTTGACAGGACTAAGGGGTCAGCCCCAGCATTTT.

The chain links TRBV5-4 to TRBJ2-3; D call uncertain. V lost 1 base, J lost 6 bases, and 6 bases lay in between. The CDR3 consists of 12 residues. Germline V gives CDR1 SGHNT, CDR2 YYREEE (reference sequence). The CDR3 nucleotides read TGTGCCAGCAGCTTGTTTCCGGATACGCAGTATTTT. Translating gives CASSLFPDTQYF.

This chain connects TRBV12-1 to TRBJ1-4; the listed D gene, TRBD1, was not tested against the DNA. TRBV12-1 is a pseudogene. The CDR3 loop spans 14 amino acids. CDR3 sequence (DNA): TGTGCCAGCAGCTTTTTACAGAGAAATGAAAAACTGTTTTTT. Its translation is CASSFLQRNEKLFF.

The chain links TRBV10-3 to TRBJ1-1; the D gene is possibly TRBD1 (5 bases). Per germline, CDR1 ENHRY and CDR2 SYGVKD. The V gene lost 9 bases and the J gene lost 3 bases, with 11 bases spanning the gap. CDR3 length: 12 amino acids. CDR3 in amino acids: CAIRTMDTEAFF. The CDR3 region has the DNA TGTGCCATAAGGACAATGGACACTGAAGCTTTCTTT.